This T cell receptor (beta chain) is from a study of blood T cell repertoires in COVID-19. Turning to the study itself: COVID-19 samples collected from the United States, Italy and Spain covered acute and convalescent phases. T cells, B-cell-depleted T cells, or PBMCs supplied cDNA or gDNA.

As processed by the authors: Estimation of nucleated cell counts relied on the amplification of reference gene primers. Sequencing used immunoSEQ multiplex PCR; TCRdb keeps in-frame clones, though not all of them. D and trimming were read from the DNA, whereas the V and J calls and clone size are those reported in that table. Of some 270,000 clones in the sample, more than 75% were seen once. The sequence came from a man aged 40-49 years with active or convalescent COVID-19. The source material was peripheral blood.

CDR3 region: CASSSLPTDRENEKLFF. The CDR3 region has the DNA TGTGCCAGCAGCAGTTTACCTACCGATCGGGAAAATGAAAAACTGTTTTTT. The V and J genes are TRBV28 and TRBJ1-4; D is undetermined. The CDR3 spans 17 residues. Looked up from germline, CDR1 is MDHEN and CDR2 is SYDVKM. V gave up 6 bases and J gave up 5 bases, with 22 bases separating them.